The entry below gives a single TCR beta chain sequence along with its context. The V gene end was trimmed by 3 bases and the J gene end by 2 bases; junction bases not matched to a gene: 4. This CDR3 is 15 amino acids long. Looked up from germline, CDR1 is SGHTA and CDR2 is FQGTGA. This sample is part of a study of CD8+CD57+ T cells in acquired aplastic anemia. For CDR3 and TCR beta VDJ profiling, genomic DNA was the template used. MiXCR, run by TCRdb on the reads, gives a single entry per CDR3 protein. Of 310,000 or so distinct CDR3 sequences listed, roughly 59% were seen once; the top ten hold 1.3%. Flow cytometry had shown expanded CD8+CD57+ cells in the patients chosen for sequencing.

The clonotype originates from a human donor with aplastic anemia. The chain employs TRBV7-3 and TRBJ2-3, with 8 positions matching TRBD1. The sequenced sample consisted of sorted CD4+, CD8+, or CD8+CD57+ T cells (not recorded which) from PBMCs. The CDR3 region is CASSFGTGFTDTQYF. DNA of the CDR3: TGTGCCAGCAGCTTCGGGACAGGTTTCACAGATACGCAGTATTTT.